This T cell receptor beta chain derives from a study of T cell responses to AZD1222 COVID-19 vaccine. CDR3 size: 16 residues. Deletions cut 0 bases from V and 4 bases from J, with 16 bases between. Germline CDR1 MGHRA, CDR2 YSYEKL. Profiling relied on immunoSEQ multiplex PCR, and the TCRdb table lists in-frame clones only, not all of them. The sample consists of under 200,000 clones, about nine tenths of them appearing once. The source of this sequence is an adult in good health. The J gene is TRBJ2-7, the V gene TRBV4-1; D is perhaps TRBD1 (6 bases). Sequenced here: peripheral blood, sampled on day 0 of AZD1222 vaccination. The CDR3 coding sequence is TGCGCCAGCAGCCAAGATGGGGCAGGGGTAGGGTACGAGCAGTACTTC. The encoded protein is CASSQDGAGVGYEQYF.